This T cell receptor (beta chain) appears in the sequencing data of a study of T cell responses to AZD1222 COVID-19 vaccine. Method: immunoSEQ multiplex PCR; TCRdb's copy keeps in-frame clones and lacks some. The table lists 80,000 to 100,000 clones, around 90% of them singletons. Between the trimmed V and J ends, which lost 6 bases and 7 bases, there was a span of 15 bases. The CDR3 sequence is 12 residues long. Germline V gene lookup returns CDR1 SQVTM and CDR2 ANQGSEA. This clone was recorded a few times. This sample comprised peripheral blood, obtained 28 days after the second AZD1222 dose. The TCR was taken from an adult who received the AZD1222 COVID-19 vaccine. This rearrangement joins TRBV29-1 to TRBJ1-1, with a weak D call TRBD1 (5 bases). The CDR3 nucleotides read TGCAGCGTCCTAGAGACAGAGATTGAAGCTTTCTTT. Its protein is CSVLETEIEAFF.